This T cell receptor (beta chain) appears in the sequencing data of a study of Graves' ophthalmopathy and Graves' hyperthyroidism. About the study: Peripheral blood was gathered at first diagnosis, ahead of any treatment whatsoever. Points from the study as a whole: Blood shared most expanded thyroid clonotypes above 0.001 frequency. The model's ophthalmopathy progression predictions had approximately 71% sensitivity and over 72% specificity.

The junction had 9 bases not matched to a gene; V was cut back by 6 bases and J by 9 bases. The CDR3 length is 13 residues. The germline V gene has CDR1 MNHNS and CDR2 SASEGT. Amplified material comprised TCR beta CDR3 regions derived from RNA transcripts. First-round RT-PCR used HTBI primers; second-round multiplex PCR followed. TCRdb itself ran the multiplex PCR reads through MiXCR, one entry per CDR3 protein. The sample includes roughly 300,000 distinct CDR3 sequences, around a sixth of them seen just once. The PBMCs used were ones drawn from about 9.3 ml of fresh peripheral blood. This clonotype has more than one count but fewer than ten. Its antigen remains unidentified.

The sequence came from an adult man with Graves' ophthalmopathy. The chain couples TRBV6-1 to TRBJ1-2, with TRBD1 matching 8 bases. Sequenced sample: peripheral blood. CDR3 DNA sequence: TGTGCCAGCAGCCTAGGACAGGGAAGTAGCTACACCTTC. This codes for CASSLGQGSSYTF.